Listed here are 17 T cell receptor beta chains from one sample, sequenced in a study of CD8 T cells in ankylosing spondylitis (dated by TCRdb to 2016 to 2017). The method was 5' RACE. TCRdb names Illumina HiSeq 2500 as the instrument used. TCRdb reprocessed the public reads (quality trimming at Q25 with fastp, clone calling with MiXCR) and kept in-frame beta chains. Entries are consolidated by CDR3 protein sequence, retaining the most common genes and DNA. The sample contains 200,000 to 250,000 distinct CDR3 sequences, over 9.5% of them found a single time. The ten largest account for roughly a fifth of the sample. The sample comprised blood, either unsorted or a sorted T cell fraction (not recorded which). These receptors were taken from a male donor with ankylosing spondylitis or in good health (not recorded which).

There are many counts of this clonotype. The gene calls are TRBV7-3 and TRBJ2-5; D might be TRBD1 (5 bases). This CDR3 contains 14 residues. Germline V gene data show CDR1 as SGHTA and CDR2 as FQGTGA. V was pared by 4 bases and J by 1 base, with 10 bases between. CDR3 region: CASSYSGIQETQYF. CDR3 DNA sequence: TGTGCCAGCAGCTACTCAGGGATCCAAGAGACCCAGTACTTC.

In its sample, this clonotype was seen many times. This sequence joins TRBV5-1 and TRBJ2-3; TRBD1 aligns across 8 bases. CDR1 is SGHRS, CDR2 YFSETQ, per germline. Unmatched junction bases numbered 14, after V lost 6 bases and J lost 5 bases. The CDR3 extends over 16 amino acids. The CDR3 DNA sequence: TGCGCCAGCAACGTCGGACAGGGTGATTACAAAGATACGCAGTATTTT. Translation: CASNVGQGDYKDTQYF.

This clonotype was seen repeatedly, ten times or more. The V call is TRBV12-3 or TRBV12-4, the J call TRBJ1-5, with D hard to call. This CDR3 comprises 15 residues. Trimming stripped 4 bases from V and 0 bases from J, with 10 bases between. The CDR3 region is CASSSQFLSNQPQHF. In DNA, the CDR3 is TGTGCCAGCAGTTCCCAGTTCCTTAGCAATCAGCCCCAGCATTTT.

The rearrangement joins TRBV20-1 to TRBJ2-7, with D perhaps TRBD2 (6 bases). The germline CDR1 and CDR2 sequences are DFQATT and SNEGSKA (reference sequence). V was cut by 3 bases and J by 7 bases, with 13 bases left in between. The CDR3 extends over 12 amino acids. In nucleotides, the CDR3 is TGCAGTGCTAGGCGGGACGTTAGTGAGCAGTACTTC. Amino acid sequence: CSARRDVSEQYF.

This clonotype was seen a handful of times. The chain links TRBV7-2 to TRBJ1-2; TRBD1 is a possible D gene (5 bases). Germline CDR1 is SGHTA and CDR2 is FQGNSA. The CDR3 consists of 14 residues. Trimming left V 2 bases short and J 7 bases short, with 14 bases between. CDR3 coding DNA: TGTGCCAGCAGCTTATTTGAGGGGACTCGTGGCTACACCTTC. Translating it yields CASSLFEGTRGYTF.

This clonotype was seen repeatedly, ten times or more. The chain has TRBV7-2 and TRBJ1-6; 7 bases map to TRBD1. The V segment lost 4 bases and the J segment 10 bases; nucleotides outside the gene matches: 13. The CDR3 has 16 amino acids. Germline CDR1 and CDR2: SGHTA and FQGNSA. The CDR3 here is CASSSRGGRGDSPLHF. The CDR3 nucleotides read TGTGCCAGCAGCTCCAGAGGTGGCAGGGGGGACTCACCCCTCCACTTT. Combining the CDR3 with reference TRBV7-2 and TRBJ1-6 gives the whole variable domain GAGVSQSPSNKVTEKGKDVELRCDPISGHTALYWYRQSLGQGLEFLIYFQGNSAPDKSGLPSDRFSAERTGGSVSTLTIQRTQQEDSAVYLCASSSRGGRGDSPLHFGNGTRLTVT.

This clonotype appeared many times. The CDR3 coding sequence is TGCGCCAGCAGCCAATTTGAAGGACAGGGTCACTACGAGCAGTACTTC. The encoded protein is CASSQFEGQGHYEQYF. V usage is TRBV4-1 and J usage is TRBJ2-7, with TRBD1 matching 8 bases. There are 16 residues in the CDR3. V shed 2 bases and J 3 bases; nucleotides not matched to a gene: 9. Germline V gene sequence: CDR1 MGHRA, CDR2 YSYEKL.

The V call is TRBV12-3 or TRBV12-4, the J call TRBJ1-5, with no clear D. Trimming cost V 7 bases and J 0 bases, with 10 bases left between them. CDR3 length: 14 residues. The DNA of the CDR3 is TGTGCCAGCACCTGGGGTTTTAGCAATCAGCCCCAGCATTTT. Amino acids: CASTWGFSNQPQHF.

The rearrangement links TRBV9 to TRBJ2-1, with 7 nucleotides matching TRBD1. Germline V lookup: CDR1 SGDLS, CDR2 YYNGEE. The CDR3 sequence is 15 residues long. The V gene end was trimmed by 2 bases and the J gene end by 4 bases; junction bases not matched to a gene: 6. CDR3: CASSVAGTAYNEQFF. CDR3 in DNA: TGTGCCAGCAGCGTCGCCGGGACAGCATACAATGAGCAGTTCTTC. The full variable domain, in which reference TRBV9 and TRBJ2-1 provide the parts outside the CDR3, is DSGVTQTPKHLITATGQRVTLRCSPRSGDLSVYWYQQSLDQGLQFLIQYYNGEERAKGNILERFSAQQFPDLHSELNLSSLELGDSALYFCASSVAGTAYNEQFFGPGTRLTVL.

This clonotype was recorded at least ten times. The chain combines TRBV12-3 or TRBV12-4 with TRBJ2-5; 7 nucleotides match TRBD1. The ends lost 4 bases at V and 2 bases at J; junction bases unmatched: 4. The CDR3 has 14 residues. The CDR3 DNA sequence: TGTGCCAGCAGTTGGGTGGGACAGCAAGAGACCCAGTACTTC. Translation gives CASSWVGQQETQYF.

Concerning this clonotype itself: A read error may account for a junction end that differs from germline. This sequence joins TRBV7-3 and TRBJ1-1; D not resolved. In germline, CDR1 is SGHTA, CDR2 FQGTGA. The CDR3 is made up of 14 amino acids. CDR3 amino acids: CASSSNTGNPEAFF. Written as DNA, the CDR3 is TGTGCCAGCAGCTCAAATACGGGGAACCCTGAAGCTTTCTTT.

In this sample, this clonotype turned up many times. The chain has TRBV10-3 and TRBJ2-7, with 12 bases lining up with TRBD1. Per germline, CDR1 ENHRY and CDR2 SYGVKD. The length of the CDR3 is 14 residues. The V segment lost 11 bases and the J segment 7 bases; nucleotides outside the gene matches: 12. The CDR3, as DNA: TGTGCCGCCCTACCGGGACAGGGGGCGTGGGAGCAGTACTTC. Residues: CAALPGQGAWEQYF.

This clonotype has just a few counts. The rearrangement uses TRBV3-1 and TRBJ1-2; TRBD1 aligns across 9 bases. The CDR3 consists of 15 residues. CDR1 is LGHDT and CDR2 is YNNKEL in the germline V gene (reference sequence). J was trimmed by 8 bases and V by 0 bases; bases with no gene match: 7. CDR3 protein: CASSQESWDRDGYTF. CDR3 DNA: TGTGCCAGCAGCCAAGAAAGTTGGGACAGGGACGGCTACACCTTC.

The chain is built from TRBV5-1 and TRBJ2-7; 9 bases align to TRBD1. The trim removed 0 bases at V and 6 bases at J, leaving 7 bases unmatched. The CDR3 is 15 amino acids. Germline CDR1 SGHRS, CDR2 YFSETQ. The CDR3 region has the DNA TGCGCCAGCAGCTTGGAATCCGGGACAGGGACCGAGCAGTACTTC. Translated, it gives CASSLESGTGTEQYF.

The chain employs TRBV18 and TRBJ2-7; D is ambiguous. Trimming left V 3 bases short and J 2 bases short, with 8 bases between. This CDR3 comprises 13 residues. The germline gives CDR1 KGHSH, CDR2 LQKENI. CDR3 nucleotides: TGTGCCAGCTCACCGAGGTCCGCCTACGAGCAGTACTTC. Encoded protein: CASSPRSAYEQYF.

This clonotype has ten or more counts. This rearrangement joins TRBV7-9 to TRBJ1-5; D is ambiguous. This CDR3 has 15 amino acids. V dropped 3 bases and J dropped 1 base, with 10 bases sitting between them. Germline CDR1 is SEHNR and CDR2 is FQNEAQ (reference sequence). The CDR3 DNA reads TGTGCCAGCAGCTTTACGTATGACAGCAATCAGCCCCAGCATTTT. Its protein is CASSFTYDSNQPQHF.

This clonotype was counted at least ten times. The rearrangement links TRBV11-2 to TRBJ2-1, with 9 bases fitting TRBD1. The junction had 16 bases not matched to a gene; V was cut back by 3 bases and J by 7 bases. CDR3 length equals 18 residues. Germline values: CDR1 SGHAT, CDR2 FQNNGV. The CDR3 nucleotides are TGTGCCAGCAGCTTCCCAAAACTCCGGGACAGGGTATTAAATGAGCAGTTCTTC. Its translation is CASSFPKLRDRVLNEQFF.